The rows below give T cell receptor beta chains drawn from one sample of a study of chemoradiotherapy in HPV16-positive cancers. The protocol was immunoSEQ multiplex PCR, while the TCRdb copy is restricted to in-frame clones and leaves out a portion. The profile shows over 35,000 clones, 76% of them singletons. Sequenced material: blood, taken from a patient who underwent chemoradiotherapy. Every receptor here comes from a human donor with HPV-associated anogenital cancer. The CDR3 runs from the conserved cysteine through the conserved F or W. The D gene is left open where the match is weak. For some rows the clone size is stated as once, few or many, or as a class when expanded; others skip it.

d_call	clone_size	cdr3_length	v_call	j_call	cdr3_nt	cdr3_aa
.	.	11	TRBV6-5	TRBJ1-5	TGTGCCAGCAGTAATCGGGGTCCCCAGCATTTT	CASSNRGPQHF
TRBD1	.	13	TRBV29-1	TRBJ2-3	TGCAGCGTCTCACAGGGGGGCACAGATACGCAGTATTTT	CSVSQGGTDTQYF
TRBD1	.	18	TRBV7-7	TRBJ1-5	TGTGCCAGCAAGTGCGTTAGGACAGGGTTATTTAGCAATCAGCCCCAGCATTTT	CASKCVRTGLFSNQPQHF
.	.	16	TRBV4-1	TRBJ2-1	TGCGCCAGCAGCCAAGAAAGAGGGAACCTGGGGAATGAGCAGTTCTTC	CASSQERGNLGNEQFF
TRBD2	.	14	TRBV7-2	TRBJ2-7	TGTGCCAGCAGCCTGAGCGGGGTTACCTACGAGCAGTACTTC	CASSLSGVTYEQYF
TRBD1	.	14	TRBV30	TRBJ1-2	TGTGCCTGGAGTCGGACAGGCGCTAACTATGGCTACACCTTC	CAWSRTGANYGYTF
TRBD1	.	16	TRBV9	TRBJ1-2	TGTGCCAGCAGCCCCGACCCTGGACAGGGGGCGCAAGATTACACCTTC	CASSPDPGQGAQDYTF
.	.	16	TRBV11-2	TRBJ1-1	TGTGCCAGCAGCTGGCGCTCGGGGAGGGGGAACACTGAAGCTTTCTTT	CASSWRSGRGNTEAFF
.	.	12	TRBV7-2	TRBJ2-3	TGTGCCAGCAGCGTTAGCACAGATACGCAGTATTTT	CASSVSTDTQYF
TRBD1	.	16	TRBV7-2	TRBJ1-2	TGTGCCAGCAGCTTTGGGGGGACAGGGGCGGACTATGGCTACACCTTC	CASSFGGTGADYGYTF
TRBD2	few	16	TRBV28	TRBJ2-7	TGTGCCAGCACCCCACTAGCGGGGGGATCATCCCACGAGCAGTACTTC	CASTPLAGGSSHEQYF